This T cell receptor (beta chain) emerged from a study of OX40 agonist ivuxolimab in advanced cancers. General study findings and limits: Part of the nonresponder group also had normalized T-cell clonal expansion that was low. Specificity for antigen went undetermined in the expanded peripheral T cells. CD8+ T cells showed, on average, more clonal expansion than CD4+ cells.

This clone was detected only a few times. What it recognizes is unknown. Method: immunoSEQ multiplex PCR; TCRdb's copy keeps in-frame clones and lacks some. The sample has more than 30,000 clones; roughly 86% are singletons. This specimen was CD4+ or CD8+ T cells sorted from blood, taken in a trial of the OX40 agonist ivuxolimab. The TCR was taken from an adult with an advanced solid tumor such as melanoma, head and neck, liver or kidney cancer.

CDR3 sequence: CASTGTSPKRVTGELFF. CDR3 sequence (DNA): TGTGCCAGCACCGGGACTAGCCCTAAAAGGGTCACCGGGGAGCTGTTTTTT. The V gene is TRBV19, the J gene TRBJ2-2, with 9 nucleotides matching TRBD2. The germline V gene encodes CDR1 LNHDA and CDR2 SQIVND (reference sequence). J lost 4 bases, V lost 9 bases, and 15 bases had no gene match. The CDR3 is made up of 17 amino acids.